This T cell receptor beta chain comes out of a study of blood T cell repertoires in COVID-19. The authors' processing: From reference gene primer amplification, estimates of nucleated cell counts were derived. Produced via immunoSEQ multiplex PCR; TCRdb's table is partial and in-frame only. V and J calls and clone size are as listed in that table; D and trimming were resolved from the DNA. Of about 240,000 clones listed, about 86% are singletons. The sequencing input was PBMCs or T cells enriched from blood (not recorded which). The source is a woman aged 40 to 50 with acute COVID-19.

The DNA for the CDR3 is TGTGCCATCAGTGAGGGGGACTCTAGTACCTACGAGCAGTACTTC. Translated: CAISEGDSSTYEQYF. The chain links TRBV10-3 to TRBJ2-7; tentative D call: TRBD2 (6 bases). The germline V and J ends were trimmed by 2 bases and 2 bases, with 13 bases remaining between them. This CDR3 has 15 amino acids. The germline V gene encodes CDR1 ENHRY and CDR2 SYGVKD.